This T cell receptor beta chain was found in a study of early T cells in non-severe SARS-CoV-2 infection. Study-level background: Bulk RNA isolated from unsorted whole blood underwent sequencing; chains were not paired. Study-level findings and limits: In VDJdb matching, anti-spike CD8 responses were favored while private and CD4 specificities went missing.

As to this clonotype: Its antigen is unknown.

The CDR3 extends over 13 amino acids. The germline V and J ends were trimmed by 0 bases and 10 bases, with 11 bases remaining between them. Germline CDR1 is SGHRS and CDR2 is YFSETQ. Researchers attached unique molecular identifiers to individual cDNA molecules. TCRdb reprocessed the 5' RACE reads via MiXCR and lists one record per CDR3 protein. The sample records around 66,000 distinct CDR3 sequences, 13% being singletons. Sequencing was done on a sample of whole blood. The gene calls are TRBV5-1 and TRBJ2-1; D is unclear. This TCR came from an adult who was a healthcare worker with PCR-confirmed SARS-CoV-2 infection or an uninfected control (not recorded which). CDR3 coding DNA: TGCGCCAGCAGCTTGGAGGGTCTCAAAGAGCAGTTCTTC. Translating gives CASSLEGLKEQFF.